This T cell receptor beta chain was identified in a study of blood T cell repertoires in COVID-19. Germline V CDR1 and CDR2: SGHTA, FQGNSA. V lost 2 bases and J lost 6, with 2 bases in between. This CDR3 is 11 amino acids long. Produced via immunoSEQ multiplex PCR; TCRdb's table is partial and in-frame only. The sample carries about 9,200 clones, 80% recorded once. This TCR was recovered from a man between 65 and 80 years old with active COVID-19. Specimen: peripheral blood. This chain links TRBV7-2 with TRBJ2-1; D gene unclear. The CDR3 DNA sequence: TGTGCCAGCAGCTTACTCAATGAGCAGTTCTTC. Its protein is CASSLLNEQFF.